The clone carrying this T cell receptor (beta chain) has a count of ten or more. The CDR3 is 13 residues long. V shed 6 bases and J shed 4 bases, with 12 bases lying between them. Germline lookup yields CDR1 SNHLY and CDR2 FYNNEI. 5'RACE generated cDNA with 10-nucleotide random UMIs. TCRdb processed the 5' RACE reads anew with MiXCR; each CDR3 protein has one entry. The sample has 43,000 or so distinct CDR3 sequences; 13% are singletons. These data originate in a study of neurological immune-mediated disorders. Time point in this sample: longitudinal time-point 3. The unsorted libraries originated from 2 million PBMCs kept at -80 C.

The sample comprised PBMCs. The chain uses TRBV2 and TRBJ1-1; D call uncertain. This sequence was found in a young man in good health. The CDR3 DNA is TGTGCCAGCAGGGCTGCGGGGTCCACTGAAGCTTTCTTT. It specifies CASRAAGSTEAFF.